Listed below are T cell receptor beta chains from one sample, sequenced in a study of regulatory and conventional T cells in RAG deficiency. The assay was immunoSEQ multiplex PCR, and TCRdb's table has in-frame clones only and misses some. The sample has about 30,000 clones, about 75% seen once; the top ten hold about 3.4%. These data were also reused for a study on regulatory T cells.

Material for sequencing was CD4+ effector T cells sorted from blood. These receptors originate from a human donor in good health. The CDR3 runs from the conserved cysteine through the conserved F or W. Each record gives: CDR3 protein, CDR3 DNA, clone size, D gene, V gene, J gene. The D gene is left open where the match is weak. Expanded clones are given a class, and other clones once, few, many or no size at all.

CDR3 protein: CASTTFGGQETQYF
CDR3 DNA: TGTGCCAGCACCACCTTCGGGGGGCAAGAGACCCAGTACTTC
clone size: .
D gene: TRBD2
V gene: TRBV7-2
J gene: TRBJ2-5

CDR3 protein: CASKEGTYNSPLHF
CDR3 DNA: TGCGCCAGCAAGGAGGGAACCTATAATTCACCCCTCCACTTT
clone size: .
D gene: .
V gene: TRBV5-1
J gene: TRBJ1-6

CDR3 protein: CASSYSGGPGYEQYF
CDR3 DNA: TGTGCCAGCAGTTACTCAGGGGGGCCGGGCTACGAGCAGTACTTC
clone size: .
D gene: .
V gene: TRBV6-5
J gene: TRBJ2-7

CDR3 protein: CASGLVRAGGNTIYF
CDR3 DNA: TGTGCTAGTGGTTTGGTACGGGCAGGAGGAAACACCATATATTTT
clone size: .
D gene: .
V gene: TRBV12-5
J gene: TRBJ1-3

CDR3 protein: CASSKTGGVEAFF
CDR3 DNA: TGTGCCAGCAGCAAGACAGGGGGCGTTGAAGCTTTCTTT
clone size: .
D gene: TRBD1
V gene: TRBV11-2
J gene: TRBJ1-1

CDR3 protein: CASSVTGLRQPQHF
CDR3 DNA: TGTGCCAGTAGTGTAACAGGGCTTCGTCAGCCCCAGCATTTT
clone size: .
D gene: .
V gene: TRBV19
J gene: TRBJ1-5

CDR3 protein: CASSLERSTDTQYF
CDR3 DNA: TGCGCCAGCAGCTTGGAGCGGAGCACAGATACGCAGTATTTT
clone size: .
D gene: .
V gene: TRBV5-1
J gene: TRBJ2-3

CDR3 protein: CASKVGLPTGELFF
CDR3 DNA: TGCGCCAGCAAGGTTGGGCTACCAACCGGGGAGCTGTTTTTT
clone size: .
D gene: .
V gene: TRBV5-1
J gene: TRBJ2-2

CDR3 protein: CASSPGPGTSAGNEQFF
CDR3 DNA: TGCGCCAGCAGCCCCGGCCCCGGGACTAGCGCAGGAAATGAGCAGTTCTTC
clone size: .
D gene: TRBD2
V gene: TRBV4-1
J gene: TRBJ2-1

CDR3 protein: CASSRAGANTEAFF
CDR3 DNA: TGTGCCAGCAGTAGGGCGGGAGCGAACACTGAAGCTTTCTTT
clone size: .
D gene: .
V gene: TRBV28
J gene: TRBJ1-1

CDR3 protein: CASSFGTYNEQYF
CDR3 DNA: TGTGCCAGCAGTTTCGGGACATATAACGAGCAGTACTTC
clone size: .
D gene: .
V gene: TRBV27
J gene: TRBJ2-7

CDR3 protein: CASSEVSANYGYTF
CDR3 DNA: TGTGCCAGCAGTGAAGTCAGCGCTAACTATGGCTACACCTTC
clone size: few
D gene: .
V gene: TRBV6-1
J gene: TRBJ1-2

CDR3 protein: CASSLDERPLAF
CDR3 DNA: TGTGCCAGCAGCTTAGATGAACGCCCTTTGGCCTTC
clone size: .
D gene: .
V gene: TRBV11-3
J gene: TRBJ1-2

CDR3 protein: CASRGERGPNTGELFF
CDR3 DNA: TGCGCCAGCAGAGGTGAGCGGGGGCCGAACACCGGGGAGCTGTTTTTT
clone size: .
D gene: TRBD2
V gene: TRBV5-1
J gene: TRBJ2-2

CDR3 protein: CASSLVGRLSYEQYF
CDR3 DNA: TGTGCCAGCAGCTTGGTTGGGAGGCTCTCCTACGAGCAGTACTTC
clone size: .
D gene: .
V gene: TRBV5-8
J gene: TRBJ2-7

CDR3 protein: CASSVGGQSYNEQFF
CDR3 DNA: TGTGCCAGCAGCGTAGGGGGACAGAGTTACAATGAGCAGTTCTTC
clone size: .
D gene: TRBD1
V gene: TRBV9
J gene: TRBJ2-1

CDR3 protein: CASSGLQNTEAFF
CDR3 DNA: TGTGCCAGCAGCGGACTACAGAACACTGAAGCTTTCTTT
clone size: few
D gene: .
V gene: TRBV11-2
J gene: TRBJ1-1

CDR3 protein: CASSVDASGGWEQFF
CDR3 DNA: TGTGCCAGCAGCGTAGATGCTAGCGGGGGCTGGGAGCAGTTCTTC
clone size: .
D gene: TRBD2
V gene: TRBV9
J gene: TRBJ2-1

CDR3 protein: CASSQLDGGLGNTEAFF
CDR3 DNA: TGTGCCAGCAGCCAATTAGATGGGGGGTTGGGAAACACTGAAGCTTTCTTT
clone size: .
D gene: .
V gene: TRBV14
J gene: TRBJ1-1

CDR3 protein: CASSDSWDGYSPLHF
CDR3 DNA: TGTGCCAGCAGTGACTCCTGGGACGGTTACTCACCCCTCCACTTT
clone size: .
D gene: .
V gene: TRBV6-4
J gene: TRBJ1-6

CDR3 protein: CASSLWGNIYEQYF
CDR3 DNA: TGTGCCAGCAGCTTGTGGGGGAATATTTACGAGCAGTACTTC
clone size: few
D gene: .
V gene: TRBV5-6
J gene: TRBJ2-7

CDR3 protein: CASSPQPNTEAFF
CDR3 DNA: TGCGCCAGCAGCCCTCAGCCGAACACTGAAGCTTTCTTT
clone size: .
D gene: .
V gene: TRBV4-1
J gene: TRBJ1-1